The present T cell receptor beta chain was sequenced within a study of blood T cell repertoires in COVID-19. Study-level background: Sites in the United States, Italy and Spain provided acute and convalescent COVID-19 samples. Sources were T cells, B-cell-depleted T cells, or PBMCs; the material itself was cDNA or gDNA.

V lost 6 bases, J lost 1 base, and 8 bases stayed unmatched. The CDR3 is made up of 16 amino acids. Germline V gene data show CDR1 as SGHVS and CDR2 as FNYEAQ. Per the original data handling: Reference gene primer amplification yielded estimated nucleated cell counts. Using immunoSEQ multiplex PCR, the repertoire was profiled, and TCRdb retains in-frame clones only, with some absent. V and J calls and clone size come straight from that table; D and trimming were deduced from the DNA. The sample shows under 200,000 clones, around nine tenths of them seen only once. The clonotype comes from a man aged 18 to 29 with active or convalescent COVID-19. The genes are TRBV7-6 and TRBJ2-2; 7 positions match TRBD1. Material for sequencing was peripheral blood. As DNA, the CDR3 is TGTGCCAGCAGTGCGAGGGCAGGGGGGAACACCGGGGAGCTGTTTTTT. This codes for CASSARAGGNTGELFF.